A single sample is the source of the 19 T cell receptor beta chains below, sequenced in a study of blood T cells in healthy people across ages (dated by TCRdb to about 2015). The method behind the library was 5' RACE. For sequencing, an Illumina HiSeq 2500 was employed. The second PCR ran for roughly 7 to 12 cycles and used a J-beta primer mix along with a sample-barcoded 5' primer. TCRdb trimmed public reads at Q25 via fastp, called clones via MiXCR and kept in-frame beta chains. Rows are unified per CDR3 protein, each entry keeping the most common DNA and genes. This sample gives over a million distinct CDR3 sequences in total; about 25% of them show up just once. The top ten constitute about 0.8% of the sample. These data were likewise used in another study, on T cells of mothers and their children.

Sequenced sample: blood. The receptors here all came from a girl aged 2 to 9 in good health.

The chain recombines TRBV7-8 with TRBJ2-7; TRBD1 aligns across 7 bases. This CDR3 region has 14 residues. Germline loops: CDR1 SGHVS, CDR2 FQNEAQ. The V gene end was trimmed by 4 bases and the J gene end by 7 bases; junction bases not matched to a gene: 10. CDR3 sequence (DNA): TGTGCCAGCAGCTCCCGTAGCTCCAGGGGGGAGCAGTACTTC. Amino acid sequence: CASSSRSSRGEQYF. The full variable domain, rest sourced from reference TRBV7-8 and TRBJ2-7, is GAGVSQSPRYKVAKRGQDVALRCDPISGHVSLFWYQQALGQGPEFLTYFQNEAQLDKSGLPSDRFFAERPEGSVSTLKIQRTQQEDSAVYLCASSSRSSRGEQYFGPGTRLTVT.

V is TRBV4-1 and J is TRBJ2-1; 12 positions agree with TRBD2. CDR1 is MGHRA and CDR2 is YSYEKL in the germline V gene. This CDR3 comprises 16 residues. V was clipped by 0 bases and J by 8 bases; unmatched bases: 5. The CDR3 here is CASSQDPASGRDEQFF. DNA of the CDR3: TGCGCCAGCAGCCAAGATCCAGCTAGCGGGAGGGATGAGCAGTTCTTC.

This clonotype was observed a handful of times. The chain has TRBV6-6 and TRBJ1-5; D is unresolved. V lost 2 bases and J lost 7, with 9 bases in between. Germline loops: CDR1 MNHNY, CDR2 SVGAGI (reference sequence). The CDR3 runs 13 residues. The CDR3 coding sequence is TGTGCCAGCAGTTACGAGAAATTGCAGCCCCAGCATTTT. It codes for CASSYEKLQPQHF.

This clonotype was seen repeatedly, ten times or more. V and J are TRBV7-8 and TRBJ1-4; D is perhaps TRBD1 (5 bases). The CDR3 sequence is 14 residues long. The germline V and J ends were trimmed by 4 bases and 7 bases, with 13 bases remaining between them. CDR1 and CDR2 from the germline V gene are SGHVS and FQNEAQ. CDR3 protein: CASSSRGRGEKLFF. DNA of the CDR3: TGTGCCAGCAGCTCTAGGGGACGGGGTGAAAAACTGTTTTTT.

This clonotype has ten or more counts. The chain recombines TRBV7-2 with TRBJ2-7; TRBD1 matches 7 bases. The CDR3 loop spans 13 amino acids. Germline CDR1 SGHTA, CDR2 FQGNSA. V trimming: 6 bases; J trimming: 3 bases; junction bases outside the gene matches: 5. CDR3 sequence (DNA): TGTGCCAGCAGACTAGGGGGCAGCTACGAGCAGTACTTC. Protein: CASRLGGSYEQYF.

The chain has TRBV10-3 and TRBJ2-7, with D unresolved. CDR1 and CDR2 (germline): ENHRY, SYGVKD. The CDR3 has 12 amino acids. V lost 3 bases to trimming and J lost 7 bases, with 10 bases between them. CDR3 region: CAISDRPGEQYF. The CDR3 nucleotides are TGTGCCATCAGTGACCGGCCCGGGGAGCAGTACTTC.

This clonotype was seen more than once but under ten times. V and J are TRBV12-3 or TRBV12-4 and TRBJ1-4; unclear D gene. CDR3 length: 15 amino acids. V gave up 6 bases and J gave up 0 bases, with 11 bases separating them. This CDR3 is CASRVHTPTNEKLFF. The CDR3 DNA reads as TGTGCCAGCAGGGTCCACACTCCAACTAATGAAAAACTGTTTTTT.

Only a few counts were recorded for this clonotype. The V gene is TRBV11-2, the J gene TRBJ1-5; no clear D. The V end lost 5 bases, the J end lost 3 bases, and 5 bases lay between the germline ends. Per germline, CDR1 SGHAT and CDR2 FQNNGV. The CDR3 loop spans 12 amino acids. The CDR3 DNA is TGTGCCAGCAGCGCCCACAATCAGCCCCAGCATTTT. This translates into CASSAHNQPQHF.

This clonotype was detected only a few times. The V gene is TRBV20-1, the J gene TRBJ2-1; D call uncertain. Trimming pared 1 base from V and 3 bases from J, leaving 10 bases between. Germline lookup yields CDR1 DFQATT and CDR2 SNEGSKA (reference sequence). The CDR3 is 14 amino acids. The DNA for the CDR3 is TGCAGTGCTAGAGGGTTGGGGAACTACAATGAGCAGTTCTTC. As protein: CSARGLGNYNEQFF.

CDR3 sequence (DNA): TGTGCCAGCAGCTTAACAGGGTCGGGGGGCACTGAAGCTTTCTTT. Translating it yields CASSLTGSGGTEAFF. The chain recombines TRBV7-9 with TRBJ1-1, with D tentatively TRBD1 (6 bases). Germline V gene sequence: CDR1 SEHNR, CDR2 FQNEAQ (reference sequence). Trimming removed 2 bases at V and 4 bases at J, with 14 bases between. The CDR3 runs to 15 residues.

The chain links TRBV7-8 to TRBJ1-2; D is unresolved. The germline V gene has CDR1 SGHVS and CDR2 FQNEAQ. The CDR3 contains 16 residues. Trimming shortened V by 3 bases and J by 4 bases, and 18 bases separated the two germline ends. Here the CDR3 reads CASSLIKRAYGYGYTF. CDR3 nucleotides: TGTGCCAGCAGCTTGATTAAGAGGGCGTACGGCTATGGCTACACCTTC.

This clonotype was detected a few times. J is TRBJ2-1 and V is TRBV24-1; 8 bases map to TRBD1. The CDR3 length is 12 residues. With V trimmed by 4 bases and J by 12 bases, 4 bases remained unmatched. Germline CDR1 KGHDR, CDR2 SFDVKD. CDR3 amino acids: CATSEYGQGQFF. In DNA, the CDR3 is TGTGCCACCAGTGAGTACGGACAGGGGCAGTTCTTC.

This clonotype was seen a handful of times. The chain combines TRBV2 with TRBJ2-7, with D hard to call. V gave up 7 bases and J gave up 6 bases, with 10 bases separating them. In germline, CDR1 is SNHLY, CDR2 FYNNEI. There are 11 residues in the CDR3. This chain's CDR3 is CASTPTGEQYF. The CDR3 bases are TGTGCCAGCACTCCCACGGGCGAGCAGTACTTC.

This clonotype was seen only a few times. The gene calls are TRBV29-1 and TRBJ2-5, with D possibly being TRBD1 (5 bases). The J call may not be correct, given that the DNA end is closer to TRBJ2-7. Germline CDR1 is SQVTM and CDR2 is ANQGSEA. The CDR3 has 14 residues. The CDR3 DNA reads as TGCAGCGTATTGGACATTAGTAGCTCCTACGAGCAGTACTTC. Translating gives CSVLDISSSYEQYF.

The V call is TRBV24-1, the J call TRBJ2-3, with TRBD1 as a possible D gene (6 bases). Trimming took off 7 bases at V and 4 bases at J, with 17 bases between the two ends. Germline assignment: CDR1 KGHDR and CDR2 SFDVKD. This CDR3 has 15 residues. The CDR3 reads CATSDTGSSADTQYF. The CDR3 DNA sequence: TGTGCCACCAGCGACACAGGGAGCAGCGCAGATACGCAGTATTTT.

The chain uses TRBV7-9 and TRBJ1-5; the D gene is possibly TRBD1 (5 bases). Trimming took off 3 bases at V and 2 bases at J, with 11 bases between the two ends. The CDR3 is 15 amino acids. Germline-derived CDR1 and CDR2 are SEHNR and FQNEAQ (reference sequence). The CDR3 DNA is TGTGCCAGCAGCTTCAGACAGCGAGGCAATCAGCCCCAGCATTTT. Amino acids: CASSFRQRGNQPQHF.

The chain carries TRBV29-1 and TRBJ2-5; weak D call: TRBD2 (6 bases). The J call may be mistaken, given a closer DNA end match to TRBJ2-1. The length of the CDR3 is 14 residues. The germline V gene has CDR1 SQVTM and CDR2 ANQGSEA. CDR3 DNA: TGCAGCGTTCAAGGACGGGAGCGGTACAATGAGCAGTTCTTC. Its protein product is CSVQGRERYNEQFF.

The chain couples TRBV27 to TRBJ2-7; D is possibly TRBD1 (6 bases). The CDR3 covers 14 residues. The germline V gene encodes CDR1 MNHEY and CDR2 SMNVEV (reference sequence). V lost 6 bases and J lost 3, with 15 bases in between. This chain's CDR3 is CASSPDRYFYEQYF. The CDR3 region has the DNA TGTGCCAGCAGCCCTGACAGGTACTTCTACGAGCAGTACTTC.

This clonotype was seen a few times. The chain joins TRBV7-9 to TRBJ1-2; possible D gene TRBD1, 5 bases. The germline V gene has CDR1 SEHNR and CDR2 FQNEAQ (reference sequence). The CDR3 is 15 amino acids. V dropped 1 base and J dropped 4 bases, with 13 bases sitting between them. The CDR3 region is CASSLGSGTLYGYTF. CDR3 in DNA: TGTGCCAGCAGCTTAGGGTCAGGGACCCTCTATGGCTACACCTTC.